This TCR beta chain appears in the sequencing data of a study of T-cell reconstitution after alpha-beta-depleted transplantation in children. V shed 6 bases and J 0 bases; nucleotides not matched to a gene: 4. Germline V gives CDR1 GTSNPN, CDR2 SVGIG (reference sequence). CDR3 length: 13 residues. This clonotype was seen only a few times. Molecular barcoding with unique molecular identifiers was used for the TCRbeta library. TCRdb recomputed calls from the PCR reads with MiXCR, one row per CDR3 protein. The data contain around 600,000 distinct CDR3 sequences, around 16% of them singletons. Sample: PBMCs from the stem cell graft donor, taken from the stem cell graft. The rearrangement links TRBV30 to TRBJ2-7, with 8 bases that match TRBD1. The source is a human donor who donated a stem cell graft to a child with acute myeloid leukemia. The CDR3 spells CACRDRSSYEQYF. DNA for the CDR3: TGTGCCTGCCGGGACAGGAGCTCCTACGAGCAGTACTTC. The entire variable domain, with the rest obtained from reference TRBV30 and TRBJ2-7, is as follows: SQTIHQWPATLVQPVGSPLSLECTVEGTSNPNLYWYRQAAGRGLQLLFYSVGIGQISSEVPQNLSASRPQDRQFILSSKKLLLSDSGFYLCACRDRSSYEQYFGPGTRLTVT.